The clone carrying this T cell receptor (beta chain) came up a few times. The target antigen is unknown. The sample is drawn from a study of T cells after yellow fever vaccination. Study observations and caveats: Shared CD4/CD8 clonotypes were a small share, likely from convergent recombination. Researchers cautioned that FACS-sorted repertoires could harbor abundant clonotypes contaminating from the bulk population.

Germline V gene lookup returns CDR1 LGHNA and CDR2 YSLEER. V lost 1 base to trimming and J lost 0 bases, with 7 bases between them. The CDR3 is 15 amino acids. Synthesis of TCR cDNA relied on 5'RACE template switching, which attached a universal primer site and UMIs. TCRdb processed the 5' RACE reads anew with MiXCR; each CDR3 protein has one entry. The sample yields fewer than 650,000 distinct CDR3 sequences, 21% seen once. This receptor was identified in a man between 18 and 29 years old who received the YFV17D yellow fever vaccine. The chain links TRBV4-3 to TRBJ1-3, with D unclear. The sequences come from PBMCs, collected 21 days after the first yellow fever vaccination. CDR3 DNA sequence: TGCGCCAGCAGCCAAGGGGGAAGCTCTGGAAACACCATATATTTT. Amino acid sequence: CASSQGGSSGNTIYF.